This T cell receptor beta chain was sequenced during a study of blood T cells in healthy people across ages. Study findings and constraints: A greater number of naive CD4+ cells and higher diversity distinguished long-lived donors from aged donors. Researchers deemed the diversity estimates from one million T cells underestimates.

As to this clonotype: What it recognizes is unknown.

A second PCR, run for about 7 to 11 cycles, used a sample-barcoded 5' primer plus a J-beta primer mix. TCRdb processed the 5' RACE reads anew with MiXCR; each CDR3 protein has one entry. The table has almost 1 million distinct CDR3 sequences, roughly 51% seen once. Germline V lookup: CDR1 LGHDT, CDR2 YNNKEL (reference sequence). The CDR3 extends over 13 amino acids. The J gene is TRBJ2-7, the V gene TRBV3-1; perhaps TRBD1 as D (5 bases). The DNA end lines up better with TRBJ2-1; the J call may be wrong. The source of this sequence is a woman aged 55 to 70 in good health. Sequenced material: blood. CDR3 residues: CASSQDRETQQFF. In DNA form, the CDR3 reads TGTGCCAGCAGCCAAGACAGGGAAACTCAGCAGTTCTTC.